This T cell receptor (beta chain) was recorded in a study of T cell repertoires in cytomegalovirus infection. Background on the study: Recently described HLA-C-restricted plus well-studied HLA-B-restricted CMV epitopes were used. Indicated by public TCR beta signatures were CMV infection and matching HLA type.

Study results and caveats: Adding up the frequency of public TCR beta families identified people who carried CMV plus the relevant HLA. The ex vivo response was dominated by HLA-C-restricted CMV-specific TCR beta clonotypes.

The CDR3 spans 14 residues. Germline CDR1 and CDR2: SGHTA and FQGNSA. The V end was cut by 5 bases, the J end by 5 bases, with 14 bases between. Of note for this clonotype: Its antigen remains unidentified.

TCRdb re-called the reads with MiXCR, one entry per CDR3 protein. Found here are about 280,000 distinct CDR3 sequences, around 20% of them singletons; the top ten hold roughly 19%. The specimen was cultured PBMCs, collected from culture after CMV antigen stimulation. The clonotype originates from a human donor in good health (CMV status not recorded). Some clones in this sample may be carry-over from other donors' samples. The V call is TRBV7-2, the J call TRBJ2-3; D gene ambiguous. DNA of the CDR3: TGTGCCAGCAGCGCTAGTCGACTTAGAGATACGCAGTATTTT. Its translation: CASSASRLRDTQYF.